This T cell receptor beta chain was recorded in a study of cytomegalovirus exposure and HLA in healthy donors. While unrecorded immune exposures were likely, the donors were nominally healthy when sampled. This clone was seen a few times. Other DNA variants within this sample encode the same CDR3. Amplification used 60 Vbeta primers and 13 Jbeta primers. Only in-frame clones appear in the TCRdb table, and some are missing; sequencing was by immunoSEQ multiplex PCR. This repertoire shows 150,000 to 200,000 clones, around 62% found once; its top ten account for about 3.2%. The sample taken for sequencing was PBMCs. The source is a man between 35 and 55 years old in good health and CMV-seronegative.

The CDR3 DNA follows: TGCGCCAGCAGCTTGGCCAGGGGGACCGGGGAGCTGTTTTTT. It codes for CASSLARGTGELFF. The gene calls are TRBV5-1 and TRBJ2-2; 7 bases match TRBD1. Germline CDR1 and CDR2: SGHRS and YFSETQ. This CDR3 contains 14 residues. The ends lost 0 bases at V and 5 bases at J; junction bases unmatched: 1.